The TCR beta chain under discussion was sequenced for a study of blood T cells in healthy people across ages. Each sample used at least 7 million PBMCs. Germline assignment: CDR1 MDHEN and CDR2 SYDVKM. V was clipped by 3 bases and J by 7 bases, with 15 bases between them. This CDR3 spans 15 amino acids. Primed by a sample-barcoded 5' primer and a J-beta primer mix, a second PCR proceeded for 7 to 11 cycles. TCRdb used MiXCR to reprocess the 5' RACE reads, holding one entry per CDR3 protein. Of about 640,000 distinct CDR3 sequences listed, approximately 59% are singletons. This clonotype was counted only a few times.

Sequencing was carried out using blood. The receptor's source is a man in his 60s in good health. This chain uses TRBV28 with TRBJ1-4; tentative D call: TRBD1 (6 bases). The CDR3 loop is CASSLVGGAREKLFF. The CDR3 region has the DNA TGTGCCAGCAGTTTGGTCGGGGGCGCCCGTGAAAAACTGTTTTTT.